The clone carrying this T cell receptor beta chain was recorded at least ten times. A UMI-containing oligonucleotide was joined by 3' ligation to the TCR cDNA template. Input was 1 to 1000 ng of DNase-treated total RNA without cell sorting. Amplification of ligated cDNA took four PCR rounds with SP2 and nested alpha and beta constant primers. TCRdb ran MiXCR on the 5' RACE reads and lists one entry per CDR3 protein. Of fewer than 40,000 distinct CDR3 sequences detected, about a sixth appear once; the ten largest clones hold around 2.5%. The data were taken from a study of naive and memory T cell subsets. CDR1 DFQATT and CDR2 SNEGSKA come from the germline V gene (reference sequence). This CDR3 spans 14 amino acids.

The rearrangement uses TRBV20-1 and TRBJ1-2, with D tentatively TRBD1 (5 bases). The TCR originated in a female donor in good health. The chain's CDR3 is CSVFDHRGNYGYTF. The CDR3 coding sequence is TGCAGCGTATTCGACCACCGGGGGAACTATGGCTACACCTTC.